Below are 5 T cell receptor beta chains sequenced from a single sample in a study of CD8 T cells in ankylosing spondylitis. Each CDR3 protein gets one entry after TCRdb re-called the 5' RACE reads with MiXCR. The sample has about 340,000 distinct CDR3 sequences, over 12% seen once; the top ten hold approximately 1%. The material sequenced was blood, either unsorted or a sorted T cell fraction (not recorded which). These receptors came from a male donor with ankylosing spondylitis or in good health (not recorded which).

This clonotype has a count of ten or more. This chain uses TRBV20-1 with TRBJ2-7; TRBD1 matches 8 bases. The CDR3 consists of 12 residues. Germline V gene data show CDR1 as DFQATT and CDR2 as SNEGSKA (reference sequence). The CDR3 DNA sequence: TGCAGCGCCGGACAGGGCTCCTACGAGCAGTACTTC. Translated: CSAGQGSYEQYF.

V and J are TRBV9 and TRBJ2-7, with 7 bases aligning to TRBD1. V shed 3 bases and J 3 bases; nucleotides not matched to a gene: 6. Per the germline V gene, CDR1 is SGDLS and CDR2 is YYNGEE. The CDR3 spans 14 residues. The chain's CDR3 is CASSEATGFYEQYF. CDR3 sequence (DNA): TGTGCCAGCAGCGAGGCGACAGGGTTCTACGAGCAGTACTTC.

This clonotype was observed a handful of times. Here the CDR3 DNA reads TGTGCCTGTCGCGATCTGGGACGTAGCACGGGGGGCGAGCAGTACTTC. This sequence encodes CACRDLGRSTGGEQYF. The V and J genes are TRBV6-1 and TRBJ2-7; 7 nucleotides match TRBD2. The CDR3 runs to 16 residues. Germline CDR1 is MNHNS and CDR2 is SASEGT. The V and J ends lost 11 bases and 6 bases, in that order; junction bases with no gene match: 22.

This clonotype has more than one count but fewer than ten. The chain joins TRBV5-6 to TRBJ1-2; 9 bases fit TRBD1. Germline V CDR1 and CDR2: SGHDT, YYEEEE. V was pared by 4 bases and J by 8 bases, with 12 bases of the junction left unmatched. The CDR3 covers 15 residues. This CDR3 is CASSPRTGALGGYTF. DNA for the CDR3: TGTGCCAGCAGCCCCCGGACAGGGGCCCTTGGGGGCTACACCTTC.

The V call is TRBV5-1, the J call TRBJ2-1; no reliable D call. Germline CDR1 and CDR2: SGHRS and YFSETQ. V shed 0 bases and J shed 7 bases, with 14 bases lying between them. This CDR3 spans 15 amino acids. Here the CDR3 DNA reads TGCGCCAGCAGCTTGGCCCGGACCCAAAGGAATGAGCAGTTCTTC. Translating gives CASSLARTQRNEQFF.